This T cell receptor beta chain was sequenced during a study of CXCR3-negative and CXCR3-positive naive CD8 T cells. Findings and limits, study-wide: Relative to CXCR3-negative naive cells, CXCR3-positive naive cells had more hydrophobic TRB CDR3s.

The CDR3 covers 16 residues. Looked up from germline, CDR1 is DFQATT and CDR2 is SNEGSKA (reference sequence). On this clonotype itself: The antigen remains unidentified.

UMI labels and 5' RACE were used to prepare the TRB cDNA libraries. Reprocessing the 5' RACE reads, TCRdb reports a single entry for every CDR3 protein and omits DNA. The sample data list approximately 89,000 distinct CDR3 sequences. The TCR sequence derives from a human donor in good health. Some clones in this sample may be carry-over from other donors' samples. The V and J genes are TRBV20-1 and TRBJ2-3. Sequenced: naive CXCR3+ CD8+ T cells from blood. Subset: CD45RO-CCR7+CD27+CD95- naive CD8+ T cells expressing CXCR3 (TNR3+). CDR3 protein: CSARDLEMGSGDTQYF.